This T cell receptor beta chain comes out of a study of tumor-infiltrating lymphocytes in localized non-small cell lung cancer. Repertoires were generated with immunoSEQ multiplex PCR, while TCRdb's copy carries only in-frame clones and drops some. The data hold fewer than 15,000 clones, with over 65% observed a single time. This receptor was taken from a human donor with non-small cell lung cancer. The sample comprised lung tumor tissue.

The CDR3 spells CSVAQEGGTQYF. CDR3 sequence (DNA): TGCAGCGTTGCCCAAGAGGGGGGTACGCAGTATTTT. The chain couples TRBV29-1 to TRBJ2-3, with D perhaps given as TRBD1 or TRBD2 (6 bases each). V was shortened by 4 bases and J by 8 bases, with 13 bases between the two germline ends. CDR1 and CDR2 (germline): SQVTM, ANQGSEA. This CDR3 region has 12 residues.